This entry lists 17 T cell receptor beta chains sequenced from one sample in a study of blood T cells in healthy people across ages (dated by TCRdb to about 2015). Library construction relied on 5' RACE. The data were produced on an Illumina HiSeq 2500. The second PCR ran for about 7 to 11 cycles and used a J-beta primer mix along with a sample-barcoded 5' primer. TCRdb's own reprocessing of the public reads used fastp at Q25 and MiXCR and kept productive beta chains. Identical CDR3 protein sequences are pooled into one entry, listed with their most common genes and DNA. The sample table contains almost 300,000 distinct CDR3 sequences; only one count was recorded for roughly 27% of them. Jointly, the top ten make up approximately 28% of the sample. The material sequenced was blood. These TCRs come from a woman in her 70s in good health.

CDR3 coding DNA: TGCGCCAGCAGCCAAGATTGGAGAGGAGCTTCACCCCTCCACTTT. Its translation is CASSQDWRGASPLHF. The chain employs TRBV4-3 and TRBJ1-6; the D is unclear. V lost 0 bases and J 9 bases, leaving 12 bases between the germline ends. CDR3 length: 15 amino acids. Germline-derived CDR1 and CDR2 are LGHNA and YSLEER.

The chain combines TRBV6-6 with TRBJ1-1, with D perhaps TRBD1 (5 bases). The CDR3 has 13 residues. The germline V gene encodes CDR1 MNHNY and CDR2 SVGAGI (reference sequence). V was clipped by 2 bases and J by 2 bases, with 6 bases between them. The CDR3 DNA reads TGTGCCAGCAGTTACGACAGAAACACTGAAGCTTTCTTT. This encodes CASSYDRNTEAFF.

This chain uses TRBV7-2 with TRBJ1-1; the D gene is possibly TRBD1 (6 bases). CDR3 size: 14 residues. The V gene's germline CDR1 is SGHTA and CDR2 FQGNSA. V was clipped by 2 bases and J by 5 bases, with 12 bases between them. CDR3 protein: CASSLLNDRTEAFF. DNA for the CDR3: TGTGCCAGCAGCTTACTAAACGACAGGACTGAAGCTTTCTTT.

Details on this clonotype: The junction departs from the called germline gene at one end, perhaps through a read error. The chain has TRBV5-1 and TRBJ2-1; possibly TRBD2 for D (6 bases). The CDR3 extends over 14 amino acids. Per germline, CDR1 SGHRS and CDR2 YFSETQ. The CDR3 region has the DNA TGCGCCAGCAGTTATTACGGGAGTTACAATGAGCATTTCTTC. Protein: CASSYYGSYNEHFF.

The chain recombines TRBV29-1 with TRBJ2-7, with 10 bases lining up with TRBD2. V trimming: 6 bases; J trimming: 3 bases; junction bases outside the gene matches: 5. The CDR3 spans 13 residues. From germline, CDR1 is SQVTM and CDR2 ANQGSEA. CDR3 in DNA: TGCAGCGTCGTAGCGGGAGGAAGCTACGAGCAGTACTTC. This sequence encodes CSVVAGGSYEQYF.

In its sample, this clonotype was seen a few times. This chain joins TRBV24-1 and TRBJ2-3, with TRBD2 matching 9 bases. In germline, CDR1 is KGHDR, CDR2 SFDVKD. The CDR3 sequence is 14 residues long. V dropped 5 bases and J dropped 2; count of bases not matched to a gene: 1. DNA of the CDR3: TGTGCCACCAGTGCTAGCGGGACCACAGATACGCAGTATTTT. It translates to CATSASGTTDTQYF.

This clonotype was observed a handful of times. This may stem from a read error, because a much larger clone lies one nucleotide away. The V and J genes are TRBV14 and TRBJ2-7, with TRBD1 matching 8 bases. The J call may be wrong; the DNA end is better matched by TRBJ2-5. Germline CDR1 SGHDN, CDR2 FVKESK. The CDR3 sequence is 16 residues long. The chain's CDR3 is CAGSQVVRDRQETQYF. Here the CDR3 DNA reads TGTGCCGGCAGCCAAGTGGTCCGGGACAGGCAAGAGACCCAGTACTTC.

This chain uses TRBV5-6 with TRBJ2-1; D gene ambiguous. V gave up 1 base and J gave up 15 bases, with 20 bases separating them. Germline V CDR1 and CDR2: SGHDT, YYEEEE. This CDR3 contains 14 residues. CDR3 nucleotide sequence: TGTGCCAGCAGCTTGAACAGACCCGTGGCAGTCAGGTTCTTC. Its protein is CASSLNRPVAVRFF.

The rearrangement uses TRBV5-1 and TRBJ2-1; 9 nucleotides line up with TRBD1. Germline V lookup: CDR1 SGHRS, CDR2 YFSETQ. V was clipped by 8 bases and J by 4 bases; unmatched bases: 4. The length of the CDR3 is 13 residues. CDR3 DNA: TGCGCCAGTGCCGGGACAGGGTACAATGAGCAGTTCTTC. Amino acid sequence: CASAGTGYNEQFF.

This clonotype has a handful of counts. Mismatch with germline at one junction end may stem from a read error. This sequence joins TRBV6-6 and TRBJ2-3; TRBD2 matches 8 bases. CDR1 MNHNY and CDR2 SVGAGI come from the germline V gene (reference sequence). CDR3 size: 17 residues. The CDR3 DNA sequence: TGTGCCGGCAGCACCACCAACCTACTAGCGGAATCAGATACGCAGTATTTT. This codes for CAGSTTNLLAESDTQYF.

This clonotype was seen a handful of times. The chain uses TRBV7-2 and TRBJ1-6; no definite D call. Looked up from germline, CDR1 is SGHTA and CDR2 is FQGNSA. The ends were cut back, 0 bases at V and 2 bases at J, with 8 bases in the middle. The CDR3 contains 16 residues. The CDR3 DNA sequence: TGTGCCAGCAGCTTAGCGGCAGGCCCCTATAATTCACCCCTCCACTTT. Protein: CASSLAAGPYNSPLHF.

This clonotype turned up a few times. The chain has TRBV20-1 and TRBJ2-5; TRBD1 matches 7 bases. Germline V gene data show CDR1 as DFQATT and CDR2 as SNEGSKA (reference sequence). The CDR3 length is 14 residues. With V trimmed by 4 bases and J by 9 bases, 14 bases remained unmatched. The CDR3 here is CSAMDRQGWVAQYF. The CDR3 DNA sequence: TGCAGTGCTATGGACAGGCAAGGGTGGGTTGCCCAGTACTTC.

This clonotype was seen many times. The chain recombines TRBV20-1 with TRBJ1-3; 11 nucleotides line up with TRBD1. Germline V gene sequence: CDR1 DFQATT, CDR2 SNEGSKA (reference sequence). The V gene end was trimmed by 7 bases and the J gene end by 6 bases; junction bases not matched to a gene: 5. The CDR3 runs 13 residues. The CDR3 DNA reads as TGCAGTGGCCTGGGACAGGGGGAAAACACCATATATTTT. It is translated as CSGLGQGENTIYF.

This clonotype showed up just once. V usage is TRBV7-3 and J usage is TRBJ2-2; no definite D call. The germline gives CDR1 SGHTA, CDR2 FQGTGA. The CDR3 loop spans 15 amino acids. The V end was cut by 1 base, the J end by 3 bases, with 9 bases between. The CDR3 sequence: CASSLSRGDTGELFF. The DNA for the CDR3 is TGTGCCAGCAGCTTAAGTCGTGGCGACACCGGGGAGCTGTTTTTT.

The chain couples TRBV5-1 to TRBJ2-6; D not certain. This CDR3 region has 15 residues. Deletions cut 5 bases from V and 0 bases from J, with 9 bases between. Germline CDR1 reads SGHRS; CDR2 reads YFSETQ. This chain's CDR3 is CASRVSLSGANVLTF. The CDR3 coding sequence is TGCGCCAGCAGAGTAAGTCTCTCTGGGGCCAACGTCCTGACTTTC.

V and J are TRBV3-1 and TRBJ2-5; D could derive from TRBD1 or TRBD2 (5 bases each). Trimming removed 4 bases at V and 5 bases at J, with 17 bases between. The V gene's germline CDR1 is LGHDT and CDR2 YNNKEL (reference sequence). The CDR3 has 15 residues. CDR3 sequence (DNA): TGTGCCAGCAGCCTGGGTTCTCCTGGGGGTGAGACCCAGTACTTC. Protein sequence: CASSLGSPGGETQYF.

This clonotype was found a few times. The rearrangement uses TRBV6-5 and TRBJ1-2, with D tentatively TRBD1 (6 bases). The V gene lost 2 bases and the J gene lost 5 bases, with 9 bases spanning the gap. Looked up from germline, CDR1 is MNHEY and CDR2 is SVGAGI. CDR3 size: 13 residues. The CDR3 DNA follows: TGTGCCAGCAGTTACCAACAGGGTTATGGCTACACCTTC. It yields the protein CASSYQQGYGYTF.